This T cell receptor beta chain was obtained from a study of Ad26.COV2.S vaccination and SARS-CoV-2 variants. Overall study context: Ad26.COV2.S, an intramuscular injection, was given once or twice 56 days apart.

The treatment: roughly 20 received Ad26.COV2.S at low or high dose, single or two shots; a few received placebo; per-sample allocation not given. Day 63 following the first vaccine or placebo injection was when the samples were taken. A Boston donor was an adult aged 18-55 years. The CDR3 has 17 residues. V lost 4 bases and J lost 7; bases outside the gene matches: 12. Germline lookup yields CDR1 KGHSH and CDR2 LQKENI. Using immunoSEQ multiplex PCR, the repertoire was profiled, and TCRdb retains in-frame clones only, with some absent. The sample yields about 330,000 clones, 85% to 90% seen once. Study outcomes and limitations: A substantial breadth of spike-specific CD8+ and CD4+ T cell responses after vaccination has been reported. People given the vaccine had a wider spike-specific TCR breadth than placebo recipients did.

Points on this clone: Its specificity is not known.

The clonotype was recovered from a person aged 18-65 years who received the Ad26.COV2.S COVID-19 vaccine or a placebo. The chain combines TRBV18 with TRBJ1-6; 8 bases agree with TRBD1. This specimen was peripheral blood, taken in a trial of Ad26.COV2.S vaccine versus placebo. This CDR3 reads CASSLSNSGTGNSPLHF. The CDR3 DNA reads as TGTGCCAGCTCACTCTCGAATTCCGGGACAGGAAATTCACCCCTCCACTTT.